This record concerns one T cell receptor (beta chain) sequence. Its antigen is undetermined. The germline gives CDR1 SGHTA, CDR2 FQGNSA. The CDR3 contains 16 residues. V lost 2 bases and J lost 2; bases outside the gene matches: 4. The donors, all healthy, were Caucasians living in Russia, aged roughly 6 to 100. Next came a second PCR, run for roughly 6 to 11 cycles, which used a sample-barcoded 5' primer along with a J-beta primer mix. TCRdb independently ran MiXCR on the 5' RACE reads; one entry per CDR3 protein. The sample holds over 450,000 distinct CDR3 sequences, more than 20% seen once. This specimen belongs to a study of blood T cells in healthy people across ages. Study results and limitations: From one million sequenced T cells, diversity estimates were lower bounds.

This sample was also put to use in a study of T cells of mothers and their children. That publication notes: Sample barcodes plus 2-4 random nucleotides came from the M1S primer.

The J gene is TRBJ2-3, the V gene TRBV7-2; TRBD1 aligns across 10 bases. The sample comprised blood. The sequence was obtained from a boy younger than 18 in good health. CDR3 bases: TGTGCCAGCAGCTTAACCGGGACAGGGGCCACAGATACGCAGTATTTT. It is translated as CASSLTGTGATDTQYF.